Listed here are 5 T cell receptor beta chains from one sample, sequenced in a study of blood T cell repertoires in COVID-19 (TCRdb year 2020). The library was built by means of the immunoSEQ multiplex PCR assay. TCRdb limited this immuneACCESS table to in-frame rearrangements with V and J called. A share of clones is missing; checked studies link under half to unresolved V genes, and the rest is unexplained. This sample has some 200,000 clones in its table, and over 75% of those were observed once. Of the sample, about 2.4% falls within the top ten clones. The sample comprised peripheral blood. Receptor source: a woman aged 70-85 years with COVID-19, enrolled during active disease.

This chain joins TRBV7-2 and TRBJ1-2, with a tentative D call TRBD1 (5 bases). Germline lookup yields CDR1 SGHTA and CDR2 FQGNSA. This CDR3 is 13 amino acids long. V lost 3 bases and J lost 5, with 10 bases in between. DNA for the CDR3: TGTGCCAGCAGCTTCTGGCCAGGGTATGGCTACACCTTC. It codes for CASSFWPGYGYTF.

V gene TRBV7-8 combines with J gene TRBJ1-6; 9 bases align to TRBD1. Trimming removed 5 bases from V and 10 bases from J; junction bases left unmatched: 12. The CDR3 is 16 residues long. In germline, CDR1 is SGHVS, CDR2 FQNEAQ. CDR3 DNA sequence: TGTGCCAGCAGCCGAGGACAGGGGCCACTCCTCTCACCCCTCCACTTT. Amino acids: CASSRGQGPLLSPLHF.

The rearrangement uses TRBV7-2 and TRBJ1-4; TRBD1 might be the D (6 bases). Trimming removed 5 bases from V and 7 bases from J, with 20 bases in between. This CDR3 is built from 16 residues. The germline V gene has CDR1 SGHTA and CDR2 FQGNSA. The CDR3 loop is CASSGYGGGVSEKLFF. CDR3 DNA sequence: TGTGCCAGCAGCGGATACGGGGGGGGCGTTAGTGAAAAACTGTTTTTT.

V and J are TRBV5-4 and TRBJ1-2, with D possibly TRBD1 on 5 matching bases. Germline CDR1 and CDR2: SGHNT and YYREEE (reference sequence). V was trimmed by 0 bases and J by 4 bases, leaving 16 bases between them. The CDR3 length is 16 residues. CDR3 amino acids: CASSLGGTWGVYGYTF. CDR3 sequence (DNA): TGTGCCAGCAGCTTGGGGGGGACTTGGGGAGTCTATGGCTACACCTTC.

V is TRBV18 and J is TRBJ2-2; possibly TRBD2 for D (5 bases). V was pared by 6 bases and J by 3 bases, with 11 bases between. The CDR3 length is 14 residues. Germline V gene data show CDR1 as KGHSH and CDR2 as LQKENI. This CDR3 is CASSRGFDTGELFF. CDR3 nucleotide sequence: TGTGCCAGCTCCCGGGGATTTGACACCGGGGAGCTGTTTTTT.